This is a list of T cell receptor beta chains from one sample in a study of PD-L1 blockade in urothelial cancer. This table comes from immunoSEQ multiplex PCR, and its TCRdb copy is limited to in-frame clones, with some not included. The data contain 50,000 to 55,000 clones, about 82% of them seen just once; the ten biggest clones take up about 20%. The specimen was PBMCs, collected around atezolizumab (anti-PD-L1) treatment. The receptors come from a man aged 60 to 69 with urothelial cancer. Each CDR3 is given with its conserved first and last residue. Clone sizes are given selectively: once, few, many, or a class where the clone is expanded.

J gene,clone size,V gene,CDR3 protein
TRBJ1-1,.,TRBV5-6,CASSLVGAGGNTEAFF
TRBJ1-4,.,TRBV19,CASKRAFATNEKLFF
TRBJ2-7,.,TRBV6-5,CASSPGTGVREQYF
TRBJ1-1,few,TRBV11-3,CASSRDSNWNTEAFF
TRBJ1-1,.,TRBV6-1,CASSEISGSGSTEAFF
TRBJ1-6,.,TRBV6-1,CASSDRGDSPLHF
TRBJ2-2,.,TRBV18,CASYPWGRTTGELFF
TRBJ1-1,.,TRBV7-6,CASSFGHSNTEAFF
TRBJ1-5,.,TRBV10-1,CASSETGGQPQHF
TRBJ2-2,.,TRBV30,CAWKGLGAPGELFF
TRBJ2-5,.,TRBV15,CATSTYESQETQYF